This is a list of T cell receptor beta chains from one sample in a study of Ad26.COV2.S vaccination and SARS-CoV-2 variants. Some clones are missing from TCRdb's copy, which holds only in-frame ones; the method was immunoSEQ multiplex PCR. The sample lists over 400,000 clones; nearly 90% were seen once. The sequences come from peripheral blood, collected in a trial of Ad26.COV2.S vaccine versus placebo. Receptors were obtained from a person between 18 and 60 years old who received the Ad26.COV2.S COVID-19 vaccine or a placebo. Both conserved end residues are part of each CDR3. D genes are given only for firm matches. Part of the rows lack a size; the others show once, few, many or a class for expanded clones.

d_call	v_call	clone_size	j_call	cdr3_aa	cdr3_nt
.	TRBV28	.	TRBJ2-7	CASSPLRESTYEQYF	TGTGCCAGCAGTCCTCTCAGGGAATCCACCTACGAGCAGTACTTC
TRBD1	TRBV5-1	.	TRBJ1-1	CASSLDGNRGRTEAFF	TGCGCCAGCAGCTTGGACGGAAACAGGGGGCGAACTGAAGCTTTCTTT
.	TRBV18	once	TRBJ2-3	CASSPAPLRFVQVSTDTQYF	TGTGCCAGCTCACCGGCCCCCCTGAGGTTCGTACAGGTATCCACAGATACGCAGTATTTT
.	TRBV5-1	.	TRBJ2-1	CASSLGDNSDEQFF	TGCGCCAGCAGCTTGGGAGACAACTCCGATGAGCAGTTCTTC
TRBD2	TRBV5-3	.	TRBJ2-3	CARSQLAGASDTQYF	TGTGCCAGAAGCCAACTAGCGGGAGCAAGCGATACGCAGTATTTT
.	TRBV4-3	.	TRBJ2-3	CASSQDQATTDTQYF	TGCGCCAGCAGCCAAGATCAGGCGACCACAGATACGCAGTATTTT
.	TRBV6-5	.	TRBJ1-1	CASRGPTGAEAFF	TGTGCCAGCCGGGGACCGACGGGGGCTGAAGCTTTCTTT
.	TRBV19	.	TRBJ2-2	CASSHLVGGGELFF	TGTGCCAGTAGCCACCTTGTGGGGGGCGGGGAGCTGTTTTTT
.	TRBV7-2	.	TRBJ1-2	CASSLKARPGQHRDYGYTF	TGTGCCAGCAGCTTAAAAGCACGGCCGGGACAACATCGGGACTATGGCTACACCTTC
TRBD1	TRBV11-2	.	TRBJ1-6	CASSLEVPTGWDYSPLHF	TGTGCCAGCAGCTTAGAAGTCCCGACAGGGTGGGACTATTCACCCCTCCACTTT
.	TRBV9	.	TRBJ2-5	CASSEPGPQETQYF	TGTGCCAGCAGCGAACCGGGGCCCCAAGAGACCCAGTACTTC
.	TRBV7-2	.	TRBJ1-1	CASSLLYGLMNTEAFF	TGTGCCAGCAGCTTACTCTATGGACTGATGAACACTGAAGCTTTCTTT
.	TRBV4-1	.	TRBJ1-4	CASSQVGMTNEKLFF	TGCGCCAGCAGCCAAGTCGGGATGACTAATGAAAAACTGTTTTTT
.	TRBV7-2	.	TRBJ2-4	CASSLRMNIQYF	TGTGCCAGCAGCTTACGTATGAACATTCAGTACTTC
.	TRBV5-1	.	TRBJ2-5	CASSLGVESGIETQYF	TGCGCCAGCAGCTTGGGGGTGGAGTCCGGGATAGAGACCCAGTACTTC
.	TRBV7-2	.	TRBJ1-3	CASSLGLSGNTIYF	TGTGCCAGCAGCTTAGGACTTTCTGGAAACACCATATATTTT
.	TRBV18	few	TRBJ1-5	CASSGDGTQPQHF	TGTGCCAGCTCGGGGGATGGTACCCAGCCCCAGCATTTT
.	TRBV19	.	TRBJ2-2	CASSRATAGELFF	TGTGCCAGTAGTAGGGCCACCGCCGGGGAGCTGTTTTTT
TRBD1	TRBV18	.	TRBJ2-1	CASSPRQGSYNEQFF	TGTGCCAGCTCACCAAGACAGGGATCCTACAATGAGCAGTTCTTC
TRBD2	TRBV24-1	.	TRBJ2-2	CATSVTGREGAGELFF	TGTGCCACCAGTGTCACCGGGAGGGAAGGTGCCGGGGAGCTGTTTTTT
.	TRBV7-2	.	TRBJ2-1	CASSLDYYSYNEQFF	TGTGCCAGCAGCTTAGACTACTACTCCTACAATGAGCAGTTCTTC
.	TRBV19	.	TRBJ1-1	CASSIDRVQVGLSMNTEAFF	TGTGCCAGTAGTATAGATCGCGTACAGGTGGGTCTCTCTATGAACACTGAAGCTTTCTTT